The 21 T cell receptor beta chains below were found in one sample sequenced in a study of blood T cell repertoires in COVID-19. The repertoire was sequenced with immunoSEQ multiplex PCR; TCRdb's copy has only in-frame clones and lacks some. This table has some 200,000 clones, about 93% appearing once. Material for sequencing was peripheral blood. The receptor source for this set is a middle-aged man with acute or convalescent COVID-19.

The J gene is TRBJ1-1, the V gene TRBV7-9; 8 bases are a match to TRBD1. J lost 1 base, V lost 3 bases, and 7 bases had no gene match. CDR1 is SEHNR, CDR2 FQNEAQ, per germline (reference sequence). The CDR3 extends over 16 amino acids. CDR3 sequence (DNA): TGTGCCAGCAGCTTCTTCCAGGGGGCATGGAACACTGAAGCTTTCTTT. It is translated as CASSFFQGAWNTEAFF.

The V gene is TRBV23-1, the J gene TRBJ1-5; D perhaps matches TRBD1 (6 bases). TRBV23-1 is known as an ORF, though its function is uncertain. The CDR3 consists of 14 residues. V was cut by 2 bases and J by 3 bases, with 8 bases left in between. As DNA, the CDR3 is TGCGCCAGCAGTCAAACAGGGACCAATCAGCCCCAGCATTTT. It is translated as CASSQTGTNQPQHF.

The gene calls are TRBV18 and TRBJ2-3, with D uncertain. In germline, CDR1 is KGHSH, CDR2 LQKENI. This CDR3 comprises 14 residues. V lost 6 bases to trimming and J lost 1 base, with 11 bases between them. Here the CDR3 DNA reads TGTGCCAGCTCTCAAAATCGGGGCACAGATACGCAGTATTTT. Protein sequence: CASSQNRGTDTQYF.

The chain recombines TRBV5-4 with TRBJ2-3; 7 bases fit TRBD2. Germline V gene lookup returns CDR1 SGHNT and CDR2 YYREEE (reference sequence). The V and J ends lost 3 bases and 2 bases, in that order; junction bases with no gene match: 3. The CDR3 extends over 14 amino acids. The CDR3 protein is CASSSRGDTDTQYF. Here the CDR3 DNA reads TGTGCCAGCAGCTCCCGGGGGGACACAGATACGCAGTATTTT.

Concerning this clone itself: One junction end does not reproduce the germline sequence, and a read error may be involved. The chain combines TRBV19 with TRBJ1-5, with D possibly being TRBD1 (6 bases). The CDR3 is 14 amino acids. CDR1 and CDR2 (germline): LNHDA, SQIVND (reference sequence). The CDR3 loop is CASSSGHSIQPQHF. The CDR3, as DNA: TGTGCCAGTAGTTCGGGACACAGCATTCAGCCCCAGCATTTT.

The chain links TRBV18 to TRBJ2-5, with TRBD2 matching over 7 bases. Germline V gives CDR1 KGHSH, CDR2 LQKENI. The CDR3 runs 14 residues. With 6 bases clipped from V and 5 bases from J, the junction kept 9 bases outside the gene matches. Written as DNA, the CDR3 is TGTGCCAGCTCGAAAACTAGCGAGGGGGAGACCCAGTACTTC. This codes for CASSKTSEGETQYF.

The rearrangement joins TRBV30 to TRBJ2-7, with 7 bases that match TRBD2. Unmatched junction bases numbered 16, after V lost 2 bases and J lost 6 bases. CDR1 is GTSNPN, CDR2 SVGIG, per germline (reference sequence). CDR3 length: 16 amino acids. In DNA, the CDR3 is TGTGCCTGGAGTAGCCCGGGACTAAGCGCGGGTCTCGAGCAGTACTTC. Its translation: CAWSSPGLSAGLEQYF.

The table lists this clone with a few counts. As DNA, the CDR3 is TGTGCCAGCAGCTTAGATGGCGGGGGGTCAGATACGCAGTATTTT. This translates into CASSLDGGGSDTQYF. The chain carries TRBV7-2 and TRBJ2-3; 8 bases match TRBD2. The CDR3 consists of 15 residues. Germline CDR1 is SGHTA and CDR2 is FQGNSA. V was pared by 1 base and J by 4 bases, with 4 bases of the junction left unmatched.

The chain recombines TRBV6-4 with TRBJ1-6; the D gene is possibly TRBD1 (6 bases). The CDR3 sequence is 14 residues long. V was trimmed by 8 bases and J by 6 bases, leaving 14 bases between them. Germline V gene sequence: CDR1 MRHNA, CDR2 SNTAGT. The CDR3 DNA reads as TGTGCCAGCTCACCCGGGACACCTAATTCACCCCTCCACTTT. Encoded protein: CASSPGTPNSPLHF.

This clone has only one observation. The V call is TRBV27, the J call TRBJ2-2, with 14 bases matching TRBD2. J lost 1 base, V lost 3 bases, and 7 bases had no gene match. CDR1 MNHEY and CDR2 SMNVEV come from the germline V gene (reference sequence). The CDR3 consists of 19 residues. The CDR3 DNA follows: TGTGCCAGCAGTTTTTCGGGACTAGCGGGAGTCGGGAACACCGGGGAGCTGTTTTTT. Amino acid sequence: CASSFSGLAGVGNTGELFF.

This chain uses TRBV5-4 with TRBJ2-3; D ambiguous. This CDR3 is built from 15 residues. Germline CDR1 reads SGHNT; CDR2 reads YYREEE (reference sequence). V dropped 0 bases and J dropped 2 bases, with 10 bases sitting between them. CDR3 sequence reads: CASSLVEANTDTQYF. As DNA, the CDR3 is TGTGCCAGCAGCTTGGTCGAGGCCAACACAGATACGCAGTATTTT.

This sequence joins TRBV2 and TRBJ1-5; perhaps TRBD1 as D (5 bases). Germline V lookup: CDR1 SNHLY, CDR2 FYNNEI. CDR3 size: 13 residues. Trimming removed 6 bases at V and 6 bases at J, with 12 bases between. CDR3 nucleotide sequence: TGTGCCAGCAGGACCGTGGGGGGTCAGCCCCAGCATTTT. Amino acids: CASRTVGGQPQHF.

The chain employs TRBV28 and TRBJ1-3; maybe TRBD1 (6 bases). CDR3 length: 15 residues. Looked up from germline, CDR1 is MDHEN and CDR2 is SYDVKM. Trimming shortened V by 3 bases and J by 2 bases, and 11 bases separated the two germline ends. The CDR3: CASSFQGGAGNTIYF. In DNA, the CDR3 is TGTGCCAGCAGTTTCCAAGGGGGAGCTGGAAACACCATATATTTT.

A word on this clone: The same CDR3 can be traced to other DNA sequences in this sample. This chain links TRBV12-3 or TRBV12-4 with TRBJ1-5, with D possibly matching TRBD1 (6 bases). The V end was cut by 5 bases, the J end by 7 bases, with 12 bases between. The CDR3 spans 13 residues. This CDR3 reads CASSPGGSQPQHF. The CDR3 DNA sequence: TGTGCCAGCAGTCCTGGGGGCTCCCAGCCCCAGCATTTT.

This chain uses TRBV7-9 with TRBJ1-2; D might be TRBD1 (5 bases). The CDR3 covers 15 residues. Germline V gives CDR1 SEHNR, CDR2 FQNEAQ (reference sequence). Trimming pared 6 bases from V and 5 bases from J, leaving 19 bases between. CDR3 coding DNA: TGTGCCAGCAGAACTTCTGGGGGGAGCCCTTATGGCTACACCTTC. Protein product: CASRTSGGSPYGYTF.

The V call is TRBV7-9, the J call TRBJ2-3; D possibly corresponds to TRBD1 (6 bases). The CDR3 runs to 15 residues. Trimming took off 5 bases at V and 9 bases at J, with 21 bases between the two ends. The germline V gene has CDR1 SEHNR and CDR2 FQNEAQ (reference sequence). The DNA of the CDR3 is TGTGCCAGCAGCCACCCCCGGGACCCTAGGGGGACGCAGTATTTT. Translated: CASSHPRDPRGTQYF.

This clone was seen only once. This rearrangement joins TRBV7-9 to TRBJ1-4; 7 bases are shared with TRBD1. The CDR3 totals 16 residues. Germline V gene sequence: CDR1 SEHNR, CDR2 FQNEAQ (reference sequence). V gave up 4 bases and J gave up 2 bases; unmatched junction bases: 7. The CDR3: CASSSQGLRTNEKLFF. As DNA, the CDR3 is TGTGCCAGCAGCTCACAGGGGTTGAGGACTAATGAAAAACTGTTTTTT.

The rearrangement links TRBV7-3 to TRBJ2-1; 8 nucleotides agree with TRBD2. The CDR3 is made up of 15 amino acids. Germline V gene sequence: CDR1 SGHTA, CDR2 FQGTGA. The trim removed 5 bases at V and 9 bases at J, leaving 12 bases unmatched. CDR3 region: CASSPRTSRGSEQFF. CDR3 sequence (DNA): TGTGCCAGCAGCCCCCGGACTAGCCGGGGGAGTGAGCAGTTCTTC. Full variable domain (remainder filled in from reference TRBV7-3 and TRBJ2-1): GAGVSQTPSNKVTEKGKYVELRCDPISGHTALYWYRQSLGQGPEFLIYFQGTGAADDSGLPNDRFFAVRPEGSVSTLKIQRTERGDSAVYLCASSPRTSRGSEQFFGPGTRLTVL.

The chain employs TRBV28 and TRBJ2-7; TRBD2 is a possible D gene (5 bases). Germline loops: CDR1 MDHEN, CDR2 SYDVKM. The CDR3 extends over 14 amino acids. V dropped 7 bases and J dropped 0 bases, with 13 bases sitting between them. This CDR3 reads CASTPYAGSYEQYV. The CDR3 nucleotides are TGTGCCAGCACCCCTTATGCGGGCTCCTACGAGCAGTACGTC.

The V gene is TRBV28, the J gene TRBJ2-7, with 7 bases lining up with TRBD2. The germline CDR1 and CDR2 sequences are MDHEN and SYDVKM. This CDR3 is 14 amino acids long. The trim removed 6 bases at V and 3 bases at J, leaving 8 bases unmatched. CDR3 loop: CASRPGLIHYEQYF. The CDR3 nucleotides are TGTGCCAGCAGGCCGGGACTAATACACTACGAGCAGTACTTC. Together with reference TRBV28 and TRBJ2-7, the CDR3 gives the full variable domain: DVKVTQSSRYLVKRTGEKVFLECVQDMDHENMFWYRQDPGLGLRLIYFSYDVKMKEKGDIPEGYSVSREKKERFSLILESASTNQTSMYLCASRPGLIHYEQYFGPGTRLTVT.

This clone was found once. V usage is TRBV6-6 and J usage is TRBJ1-6; 7 nucleotides agree with TRBD1. The CDR3 is 16 residues long. Trimming took 6 bases from V and 8 from J; bases not matched to a gene: 13. Germline CDR1 and CDR2: MNHNY and SVGAGI (reference sequence). The CDR3 loop reads CASSPHARGSDSPLHF. Here the CDR3 DNA reads TGTGCCAGCAGCCCCCATGCCAGGGGGTCGGATTCACCCCTCCACTTT.